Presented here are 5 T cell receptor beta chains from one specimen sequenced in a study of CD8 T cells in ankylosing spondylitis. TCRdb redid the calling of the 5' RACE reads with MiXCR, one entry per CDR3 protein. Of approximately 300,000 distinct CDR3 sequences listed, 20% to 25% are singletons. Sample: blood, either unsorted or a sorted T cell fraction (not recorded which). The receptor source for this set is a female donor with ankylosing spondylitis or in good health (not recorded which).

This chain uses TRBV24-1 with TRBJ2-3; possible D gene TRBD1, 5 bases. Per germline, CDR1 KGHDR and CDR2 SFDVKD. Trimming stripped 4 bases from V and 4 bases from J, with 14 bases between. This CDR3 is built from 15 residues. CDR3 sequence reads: CATSDSTASADTQYF. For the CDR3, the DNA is TGTGCCACCAGTGACTCGACAGCGTCGGCAGATACGCAGTATTTT.

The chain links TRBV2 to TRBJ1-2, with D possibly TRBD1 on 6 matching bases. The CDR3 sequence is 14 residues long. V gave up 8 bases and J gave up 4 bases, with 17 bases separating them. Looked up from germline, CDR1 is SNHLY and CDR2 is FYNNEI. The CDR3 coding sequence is TGTGCCAGCGGGGGGGCGCGACAGACCTATGGCTACACCTTC. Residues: CASGGARQTYGYTF.

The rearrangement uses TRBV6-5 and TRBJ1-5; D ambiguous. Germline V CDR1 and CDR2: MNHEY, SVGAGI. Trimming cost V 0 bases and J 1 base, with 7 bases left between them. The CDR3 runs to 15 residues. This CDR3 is CASSYSWQSNQPQHF. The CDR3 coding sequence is TGTGCCAGCAGTTACTCGTGGCAGAGCAATCAGCCCCAGCATTTT.

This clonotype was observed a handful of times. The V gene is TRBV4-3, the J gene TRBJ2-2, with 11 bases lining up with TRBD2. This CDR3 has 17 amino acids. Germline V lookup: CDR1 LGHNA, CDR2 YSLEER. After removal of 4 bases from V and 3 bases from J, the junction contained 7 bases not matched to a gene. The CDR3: CASSPLAGGPDTGELFF. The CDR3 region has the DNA TGCGCCAGCAGCCCCTTAGCGGGAGGGCCGGACACCGGGGAGCTGTTTTTT.

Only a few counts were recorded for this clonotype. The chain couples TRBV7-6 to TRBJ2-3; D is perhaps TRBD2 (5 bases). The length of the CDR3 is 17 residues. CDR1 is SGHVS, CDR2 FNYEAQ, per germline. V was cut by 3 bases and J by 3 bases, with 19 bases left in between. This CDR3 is CASSLLAGLEWTDTQYF. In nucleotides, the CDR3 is TGTGCCAGCAGCTTGCTGGCGGGTCTTGAGTGGACAGATACGCAGTATTTT.